This TCR beta chain appears in the sequencing data of a study of CXCR3-negative and CXCR3-positive naive CD8 T cells. The CD45RO-CCR7+CD27+CD95- phenotype denoted naive CD8+ T cells. In germline, CDR1 is SQVTM, CDR2 ANQGSEA. The CDR3 sequence is 15 residues long. Study-wide points: CXCR3-positive naive cells had more hydrophobic TRB CDR3s than CXCR3-negative naive cells.

The method, 5' RACE with UMI labels, was used to prepare the TRB cDNA libraries. TCRdb re-analyzed the 5' RACE reads; it lists each CDR3 protein once, without DNA. The repertoire shows approximately 130,000 distinct CDR3 sequences; the top ten hold 0.41%. A word on this clonotype: Antigen: not known.

The chain combines TRBV29-1 with TRBJ2-1; checking the TCRdb D call of TRBD1 is not possible without DNA. The TCR sequence derives from a human donor in good health. Some clones in this sample may be carry-over from other donors' samples. Material for sequencing was naive CXCR3+ CD8+ T cells from blood. Subset given: CD45RO-CCR7+CD27+CD95- naive CD8+ T cells expressing CXCR3 (TNR3+). This CDR3 is CSVWTRGPSYNEQFF.